Described below is a single TCR beta chain sequence and its context. Antigen specificity is unknown. Among the donors, all were healthy bone marrow donors. Though probably carrying unrecorded immune exposures, donors were nominally healthy at sampling. This specimen comes from a study of cytomegalovirus exposure and HLA in healthy donors. Study results and limitations: Relative to the approximately 700-donor mean, N-insertions were reportedly fewer in an Asian-associated ancestry cluster in a later analysis. Later work associated 16,951 TCR beta sequences with HLA alleles at 0.05 false discovery rate.

There are 15 residues in the CDR3. V dropped 0 bases and J dropped 8; count of bases not matched to a gene: 7. Germline V CDR1 and CDR2: ENHRY, SYGVKD. 60 Vbeta and 13 Jbeta primers were used in PCR. Generated by immunoSEQ multiplex PCR, the TCRdb table keeps only in-frame clones and is missing some. The data contain about 200,000 clones, about 13% of them singletons. Material for sequencing was PBMCs. This receptor was identified in a man aged 50 to 59 in good health and CMV-seropositive. The genes are TRBV10-3 and TRBJ2-3; 8 nucleotides align to TRBD2. CDR3 in amino acids: CAISESAGGGGTQYF. For the CDR3, the DNA is TGTGCCATCAGTGAGTCGGCGGGGGGAGGTGGTACGCAGTATTTT.